This T cell receptor beta chain was retrieved from a study of blood T cell repertoires in COVID-19. Clones were read by immunoSEQ multiplex PCR, and TCRdb kept only the in-frame ones, dropping some. This sample has some 280,000 clones, with 86% found just once. V lost 4 bases and J lost 4; bases outside the gene matches: 9. CDR1 and CDR2 (germline): MNHNY, SVGAGI (reference sequence). The CDR3 has 15 residues. This rearrangement joins TRBV6-6 to TRBJ2-5; 7 nucleotides line up with TRBD2. Sequenced: peripheral blood. The sequence came from a woman under 40 with active or convalescent COVID-19. The CDR3 protein is CASSLRMGGVETQYF. CDR3 coding DNA: TGTGCCAGCAGTTTACGGATGGGGGGGGTAGAGACCCAGTACTTC.